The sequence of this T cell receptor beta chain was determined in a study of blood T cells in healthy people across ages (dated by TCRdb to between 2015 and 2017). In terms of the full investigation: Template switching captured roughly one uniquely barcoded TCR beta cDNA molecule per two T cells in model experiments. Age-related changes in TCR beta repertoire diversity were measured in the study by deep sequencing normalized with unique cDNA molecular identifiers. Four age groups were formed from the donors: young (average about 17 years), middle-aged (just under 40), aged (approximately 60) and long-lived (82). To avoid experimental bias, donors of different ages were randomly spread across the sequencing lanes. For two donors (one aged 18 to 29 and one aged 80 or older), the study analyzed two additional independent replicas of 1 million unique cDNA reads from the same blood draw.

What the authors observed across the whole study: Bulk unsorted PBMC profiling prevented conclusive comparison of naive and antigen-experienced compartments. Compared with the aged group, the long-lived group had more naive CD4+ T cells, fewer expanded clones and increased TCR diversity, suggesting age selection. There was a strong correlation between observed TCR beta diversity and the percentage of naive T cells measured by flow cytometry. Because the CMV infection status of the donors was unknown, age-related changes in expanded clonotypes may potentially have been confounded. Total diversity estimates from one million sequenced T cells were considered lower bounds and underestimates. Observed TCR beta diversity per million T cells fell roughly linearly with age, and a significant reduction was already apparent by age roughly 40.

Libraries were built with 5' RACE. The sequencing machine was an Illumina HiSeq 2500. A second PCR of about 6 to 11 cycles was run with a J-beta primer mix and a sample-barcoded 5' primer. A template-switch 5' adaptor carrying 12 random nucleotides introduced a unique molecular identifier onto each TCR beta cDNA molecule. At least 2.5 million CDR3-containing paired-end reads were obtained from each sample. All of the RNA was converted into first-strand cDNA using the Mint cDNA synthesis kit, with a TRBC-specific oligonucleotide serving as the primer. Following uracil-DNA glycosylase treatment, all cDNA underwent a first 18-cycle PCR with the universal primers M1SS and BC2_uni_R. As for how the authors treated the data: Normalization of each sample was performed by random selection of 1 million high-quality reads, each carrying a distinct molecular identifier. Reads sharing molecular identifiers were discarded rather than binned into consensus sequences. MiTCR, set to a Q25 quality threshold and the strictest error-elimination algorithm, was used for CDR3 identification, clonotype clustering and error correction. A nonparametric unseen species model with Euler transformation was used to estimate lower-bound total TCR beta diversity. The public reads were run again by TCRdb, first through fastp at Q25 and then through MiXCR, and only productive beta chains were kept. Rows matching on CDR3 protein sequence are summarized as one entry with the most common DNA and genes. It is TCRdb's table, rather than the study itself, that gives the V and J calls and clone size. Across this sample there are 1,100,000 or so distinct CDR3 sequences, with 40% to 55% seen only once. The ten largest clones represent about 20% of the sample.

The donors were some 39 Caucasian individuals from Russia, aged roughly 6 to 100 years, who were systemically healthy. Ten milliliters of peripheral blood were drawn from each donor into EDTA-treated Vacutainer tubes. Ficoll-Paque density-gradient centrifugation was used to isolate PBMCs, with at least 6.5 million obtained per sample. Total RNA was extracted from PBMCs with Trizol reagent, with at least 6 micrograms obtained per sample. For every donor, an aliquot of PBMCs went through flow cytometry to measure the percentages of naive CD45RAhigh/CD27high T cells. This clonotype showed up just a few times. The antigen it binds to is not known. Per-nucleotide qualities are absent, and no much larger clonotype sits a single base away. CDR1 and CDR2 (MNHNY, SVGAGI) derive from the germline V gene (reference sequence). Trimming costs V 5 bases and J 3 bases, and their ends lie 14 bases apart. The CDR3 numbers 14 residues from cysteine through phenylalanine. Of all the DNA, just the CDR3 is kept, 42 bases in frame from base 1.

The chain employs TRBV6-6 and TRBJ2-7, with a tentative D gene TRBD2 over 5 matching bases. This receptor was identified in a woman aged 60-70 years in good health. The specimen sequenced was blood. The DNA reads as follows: TGTGCCAGCAGTAGAAGTGGGGAGTACTACGAGCAGTACTTC. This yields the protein CASSRSGEYYEQYF.